This T cell receptor (beta chain) was obtained from a study of control samples from healthy donors and cancer patients. In germline, CDR1 is MDHEN, CDR2 SYDVKM. V lost 6 bases, J lost 9 bases, and 14 bases stayed unmatched. This CDR3 is 14 amino acids long. The repertoire was sequenced with immunoSEQ multiplex PCR; TCRdb's copy has only in-frame clones and lacks some. The top ten hold 2.5% to 3% of the sample, which has tens of thousands of clones, about 94% seen once. This clone was observed once. Material for sequencing was blood. This chain links TRBV28 with TRBJ2-7; 7 positions match TRBD1. This sequence was found in a woman aged 25-40 years in good health. The CDR3 DNA sequence: TGTGCCAGCAGGAAATCACCGGGACAGCCTATGCAGTACTTC. It is translated as CASRKSPGQPMQYF.